This entry concerns a single T cell receptor beta chain. As yet, its antigen is unknown. This specimen comes from a study of cytomegalovirus exposure and HLA in healthy donors. For the study at large: Later, an analysis reported that the 120 or so validation repertoires had used the same platform as the approximately 630 first-cohort repertoires.

The CDR3 length is 14 residues. Germline values: CDR1 MDHEN, CDR2 SYDVKM. The ends lost 5 bases at V and 5 bases at J; junction bases unmatched: 4. Whole-study results and caveats: It was 150 to 200 TCR beta chains that were listed as cytomegalovirus-associated.

Only in-frame clones appear in the TCRdb table, and some are missing; sequencing was by immunoSEQ multiplex PCR. This table has 200,000 to 250,000 clones, 75% to 90% appearing once. This TCR came from a woman younger than 30 in good health and CMV-seronegative. V and J are TRBV28 and TRBJ2-1, with 9 nucleotides matching TRBD2. Sequences were obtained from PBMCs. CDR3 amino acids: CASSIIAGDNEQFF. The CDR3 DNA follows: TGTGCCAGCAGTATAATAGCGGGGGACAATGAGCAGTTCTTC. Supplemented by reference TRBV28 and TRBJ2-1, the full variable domain reads DVKVTQSSRYLVKRTGEKVFLECVQDMDHENMFWYRQDPGLGLRLIYFSYDVKMKEKGDIPEGYSVSREKKERFSLILESASTNQTSMYLCASSIIAGDNEQFFGPGTRLTVL.